This TCR beta chain appears in the sequencing data of a study of siplizumab effects on memory and regulatory T cells. This clone was detected only once. The germline gives CDR1 DFQATT, CDR2 SNEGSKA (reference sequence). Trimming stripped 6 bases from V and 5 bases from J, with 10 bases between. The CDR3 is 11 amino acids. Sequenced by immunoSEQ multiplex PCR; TCRdb stores in-frame clones only, minus some. The sample yields nearly 95,000 clones, around 94% seen once. Sequencing was carried out using non-Treg CD4+ T cells sorted from blood. The clonotype originates from a human donor in good health. This chain connects TRBV20-1 to TRBJ1-2; D is ambiguous. The CDR3 loop reads CSAPDAYGYTF. The CDR3 DNA follows: TGCAGTGCCCCAGACGCTTATGGCTACACCTTC.